This T cell receptor (beta chain) was sequenced in a study of response to subunit inactivated influenza vaccine. Notes on the study in general: Every seasonal influenza vaccination brings in few new T cells, the authors suggested.

MiXCR, run by TCRdb on the RT-PCR reads, gives a single entry per CDR3 protein. The sample yields some 520,000 distinct CDR3 sequences, about 17% seen once. The CDR3 is 16 amino acids. V lost 5 bases, J lost 2 bases, and 10 bases stayed unmatched. Germline V gives CDR1 MNHEY, CDR2 SVGEGT. In regard to this clonotype: Its antigen is as yet unknown.

The clonotype comes from a man between 50 and 75 years old who received an inactivated influenza vaccine. Source: CD4+ T cells sorted from PBMCs, taken roughly 24 months after vaccination. The gene calls are TRBV6-2 or TRBV6-3 and TRBJ2-7; TRBD2 agrees at 9 bases. In nucleotides, the CDR3 is TGTGCCAGCAGTCTCTATGGCGGCGGGGGGGCCTACGAGCAGTACTTC. Amino acid sequence: CASSLYGGGGAYEQYF.